These 20 T cell receptor beta chains came from one sample sequenced in a study of cytomegalovirus exposure and HLA in healthy donors. Method: immunoSEQ multiplex PCR; TCRdb's copy keeps in-frame clones and lacks some. This table has approximately 98,000 clones, about 94% appearing once. Material for sequencing was PBMCs. These receptors all stem from a woman aged 18-29 years in good health and CMV-seronegative.

The chain has TRBV5-1 and TRBJ1-5; 7 bases are a match to TRBD1. The CDR3 is made up of 14 amino acids. Germline lookup yields CDR1 SGHRS and CDR2 YFSETQ. V gave up 2 bases and J gave up 2 bases; unmatched junction bases: 1. The CDR3 DNA follows: TGCGCCAGCAGCTTCCAGGGGGGCAATCAGCCCCAGCATTTT. As protein: CASSFQGGNQPQHF.

CDR3 DNA sequence: TGCGCCAGCAGCGATAAGGGACTGCCAGTTTCGGATACGCAGTATTTT. It encodes CASSDKGLPVSDTQYF. This chain connects TRBV5-1 to TRBJ2-3, with a possible D match to TRBD2 (6 bases). This CDR3 spans 16 amino acids. V lost 4 bases to trimming and J lost 6 bases, with 21 bases between them. Germline V gene data show CDR1 as SGHRS and CDR2 as YFSETQ.

V and J are TRBV28 and TRBJ2-2; TRBD1 aligns across 7 bases. Germline values: CDR1 MDHEN, CDR2 SYDVKM. The CDR3 totals 14 residues. V gave up 8 bases and J gave up 2 bases; unmatched junction bases: 5. The CDR3 loop is CASAGGLNTGELFF. In DNA, the CDR3 is TGTGCCAGCGCAGGGGGTCTTAACACCGGGGAGCTGTTTTTT.

CDR3 amino acids: CASSALAGGPSDTQYF. The CDR3 DNA sequence: TGCGCCAGCAGCGCACTAGCGGGAGGGCCTTCAGATACGCAGTATTTT. The chain links TRBV5-1 to TRBJ2-3; TRBD2 agrees at 13 bases. This CDR3 region has 16 residues. The V segment lost 4 bases and the J segment 4 bases; nucleotides outside the gene matches: 6. Germline V gene sequence: CDR1 SGHRS, CDR2 YFSETQ.

The chain joins TRBV28 to TRBJ1-1, with D tentatively TRBD1 (6 bases). Trimming cost V 5 bases and J 4 bases, with 17 bases left between them. CDR3 length equals 15 residues. Germline V gene data show CDR1 as MDHEN and CDR2 as SYDVKM. The CDR3 DNA is TGTGCCAGCAGTCCTCAACAGGGCCGGGGCACTGAAGCTTTCTTT. As protein: CASSPQQGRGTEAFF.

The chain carries TRBV28 and TRBJ1-4, with 9 bases identical to TRBD1. The V and J ends lost 4 bases and 5 bases, in that order; junction bases with no gene match: 8. The CDR3 has 16 residues. CDR1 MDHEN and CDR2 SYDVKM come from the germline V gene. CDR3 DNA: TGTGCCAGCAGTTCTGTCCCGGGACAGGGAAATGAAAAACTGTTTTTT. Its translation is CASSSVPGQGNEKLFF.

CDR3 in DNA: TGTGCCAGCAGTTCTTGGACTAGCGGGGGGTACAATGAGCAGTTCTTC. This encodes CASSSWTSGGYNEQFF. The chain recombines TRBV6-6 with TRBJ2-1, with 14 bases aligning to TRBD2. V dropped 4 bases and J dropped 4; count of bases not matched to a gene: 3. CDR3 length equals 16 residues. Germline V lookup: CDR1 MNHNY, CDR2 SVGAGI (reference sequence).

The CDR3 sequence is CASHPAGGVWTEAFF. The CDR3 DNA follows: TGTGCCAGCCATCCGGCAGGGGGCGTGTGGACTGAAGCTTTCTTT. The V call is TRBV27, the J call TRBJ1-1; 8 bases align to TRBD1. The CDR3 length is 15 residues. Germline lookup yields CDR1 MNHEY and CDR2 SMNVEV (reference sequence). Trimming removed 8 bases from V and 5 bases from J; junction bases left unmatched: 13.

The rearrangement links TRBV6-5 to TRBJ1-1; the D gene is possibly TRBD1 (5 bases). CDR1 is MNHEY and CDR2 is SVGAGI in the germline V gene. Trimming pared 8 bases from V and 1 base from J, leaving 17 bases between. The length of the CDR3 is 15 residues. CDR3 in amino acids: CASWGPAGSNTEAFF. In nucleotides, the CDR3 is TGTGCCAGCTGGGGTCCCGCAGGGTCGAACACTGAAGCTTTCTTT.

The CDR3 DNA reads TGTGCCAGCAGCGCCGGACAGGGCGGGCAGCCCCAGCATTTT. Its translation: CASSAGQGGQPQHF. The chain has TRBV11-2 and TRBJ1-5; 8 bases match TRBD1. This CDR3 comprises 14 residues. Germline values: CDR1 SGHAT, CDR2 FQNNGV. Germline trimming cut 5 bases from V and 7 bases from J; bases unmatched to any gene: 7.

The chain couples TRBV18 to TRBJ1-1; D unresolved. With 2 bases removed from V and 4 bases from J, the gap between germline ends came to 8 bases. The CDR3 length is 13 residues. Germline V gene data show CDR1 as KGHSH and CDR2 as LQKENI. CDR3 protein: CASSPIMSTEAFF. The DNA for the CDR3 is TGTGCCAGCTCACCAATCATGAGCACTGAAGCTTTCTTT.

The chain carries TRBV28 and TRBJ2-7; 9 bases match TRBD1. Per germline, CDR1 MDHEN and CDR2 SYDVKM. The CDR3 consists of 14 residues. Unmatched junction bases numbered 5, after V lost 6 bases and J lost 2 bases. The DNA of the CDR3 is TGTGCCAGCAGACAGGACAGGGGACCCTACGAGCAGTACTTC. The encoded protein is CASRQDRGPYEQYF.

V usage is TRBV6-5 and J usage is TRBJ2-1; 9 bases agree with TRBD1. Trimming removed 2 bases from V and 8 bases from J; junction bases left unmatched: 10. This CDR3 has 16 amino acids. CDR1 is MNHEY, CDR2 SVGAGI, per germline. The DNA for the CDR3 is TGTGCCAGCAGTTACCGTCGGACAGGGGTAGTTGATGAGCAGTTCTTC. Protein product: CASSYRRTGVVDEQFF.

The V call is TRBV18, the J call TRBJ2-3; 12 bases map to TRBD2. The J segment lost 3 bases and the V segment lost 1 base, leaving 8 bases of the junction unmatched. CDR1 is KGHSH and CDR2 is LQKENI in the germline V gene. There are 18 residues in the CDR3. The CDR3 DNA is TGTGCCAGCTCACCACGCCTAGCGGGGGGGCGTCTGACAGATACGCAGTATTTT. This encodes CASSPRLAGGRLTDTQYF.

This chain links TRBV6-5 with TRBJ1-2, with D possibly TRBD1 on 5 matching bases. CDR3 size: 16 residues. The germline V gene has CDR1 MNHEY and CDR2 SVGAGI. The ends were cut back, 0 bases at V and 6 bases at J, with 17 bases in the middle. The CDR3 DNA follows: TGTGCCAGCAGTTACTCTGGGACGGGAGTTTTGAATGGCTACACCTTC. It encodes CASSYSGTGVLNGYTF.

The V gene is TRBV7-9, the J gene TRBJ2-2; tentatively, D is TRBD1 (5 bases). CDR1 is SEHNR, CDR2 FQNEAQ, per germline (reference sequence). V was pared by 4 bases and J by 0 bases, with 15 bases between. This CDR3 is 17 amino acids long. The CDR3 here is CASSSPLTAPNTGELFF. CDR3 nucleotide sequence: TGTGCCAGCAGCTCCCCATTGACAGCTCCGAACACCGGGGAGCTGTTTTTT.

This sequence joins TRBV27 and TRBJ2-1, with TRBD2 identical over 8 bases. The CDR3 runs to 15 residues. From germline, CDR1 is MNHEY and CDR2 SMNVEV (reference sequence). V lost 1 base, J lost 5 bases, and 4 bases stayed unmatched. The CDR3 nucleotides read TGTGCCAGCAGTTTATTCCGGGGGGGAAACAATGAGCAGTTCTTC. This gives the protein CASSLFRGGNNEQFF.

The gene calls are TRBV5-1 and TRBJ2-5; tentatively, D is TRBD2 (6 bases). Trimming cost V 0 bases and J 3 bases, with 6 bases left between them. CDR3 length: 13 amino acids. Germline V gene data show CDR1 as SGHRS and CDR2 as YFSETQ. CDR3: CASSLGGEETQYF. CDR3 DNA sequence: TGCGCCAGCAGCTTGGGCGGGGAAGAGACCCAGTACTTC.

Concerning this clone itself: Other DNA variants within this sample encode the same CDR3. This chain connects TRBV9 to TRBJ2-5, with 10 bases that match TRBD2. There are 15 residues in the CDR3. Germline assignment: CDR1 SGDLS and CDR2 YYNGEE. V lost 0 bases, J lost 5 bases, and 4 bases stayed unmatched. The CDR3 nucleotides read TGTGCCAGCAGCGTAGGTCTAGCGGGGGAGGAGACCCAGTACTTC. Translated, it gives CASSVGLAGEETQYF.

The chain combines TRBV7-9 with TRBJ2-7; no clear D gene. The V end lost 4 bases, the J end lost 1 base, and 8 bases lay between the germline ends. This CDR3 spans 13 amino acids. The germline gives CDR1 SEHNR, CDR2 FQNEAQ (reference sequence). The CDR3 region is CASSSTLSYEQYF. In nucleotides, the CDR3 is TGTGCCAGCAGCTCGACTCTATCCTACGAGCAGTACTTC.